This T cell receptor beta chain was found in a study of blood T cell repertoires in COVID-19. On the study more broadly: Sites across the United States, Italy and Spain contributed samples from acute and convalescent COVID-19. From T cells, B-cell-depleted T cells, or PBMCs came the material, which was cDNA or gDNA.

The CDR3 extends over 14 amino acids. V was shortened by 1 base and J by 2 bases, with 9 bases between the two germline ends. Per the germline V gene, CDR1 is LGHNT and CDR2 is FRNRAP. Original methodology: Reference gene primer amplification in the assay estimated nucleated cell counts. Profiling relied on immunoSEQ multiplex PCR, and the TCRdb table lists in-frame clones only, not all of them. From that table come the V and J calls and clone size; the DNA was used to work out D and trimming. The sample lists about 190,000 clones, about 85% occurring once. The sequencing sample was made of peripheral blood. The chain combines TRBV12-5 with TRBJ2-7, with D perhaps matching TRBD1 (5 bases). This TCR was recovered from a man aged 30 to 45 with acute or convalescent COVID-19. The CDR3 bases are TGTGCTAGTGGTTTGGGCAGGGCGACCTACGAGCAGTACTTC. Protein: CASGLGRATYEQYF.